This T cell receptor beta chain is from a study of blood T cell repertoires in COVID-19. The V and J ends lost 3 bases and 2 bases respectively, with 15 bases between them. The CDR3 length is 16 residues. Germline V gene sequence: CDR1 SEHNR, CDR2 FQNEAQ (reference sequence). The method was immunoSEQ multiplex PCR; TCRdb's version includes in-frame clones alone and lacks a portion of them. There are about 26,000 clones in the sample; roughly 82% occur only once, and about 1.7% lies in the top ten. The sequencing input was peripheral blood. The source of this sequence is a man older than 75 with active or convalescent COVID-19. The chain links TRBV7-9 to TRBJ2-3, with a weak D call TRBD2 (5 bases). The CDR3 loop is CASSLTGNRATDTQYF. The CDR3 coding sequence is TGTGCCAGCAGCTTGACGGGGAATCGGGCCACAGATACGCAGTATTTT.